One and the same sample provided the 27 T cell receptor beta chains below, sequenced in a study of monozygotic twins with inflammatory bowel disease. TCRdb processed the 5' RACE reads again and assigns one entry to each CDR3 protein, with no DNA. The table lists nearly 450,000 distinct CDR3 sequences, with 2.4% in the top ten. Material: blood. The receptors originated from a human donor with ulcerative colitis or Crohn's disease, or a healthy co-twin of an affected twin (not recorded which).

V gene TRBV9 combines with J gene TRBJ2-3; lacking DNA, the TRBD1 call made by TCRdb goes unchecked. This CDR3 has 15 residues. CDR1 SGDLS and CDR2 YYNGEE come from the germline V gene. Here the CDR3 reads CASSVLTGNTDTQYF.

This chain joins TRBV27 and TRBJ2-5; TCRdb lists TRBD1, though no DNA is available to test this call. CDR3 size: 14 residues. Germline V gives CDR1 MNHEY, CDR2 SMNVEV (reference sequence). The CDR3 sequence is CASSLGTGAQTQYF.

V is TRBV29-1 and J is TRBJ1-5. Looked up from germline, CDR1 is SQVTM and CDR2 is ANQGSEA. The CDR3 contains 13 residues. The CDR3 region is CSSLQGDGQPQHF.

The chain employs TRBV6-6 and TRBJ2-7. Germline CDR1 is MNHNY and CDR2 is SVGAGI (reference sequence). This CDR3 has 14 amino acids. The CDR3: CASSYGVDPYEQYF.

The chain joins TRBV21-1 to TRBJ2-3. TRBV21-1 is a known pseudogene. The CDR3 consists of 12 residues. The CDR3: CASSKKEDTQYF.

The CDR3 protein is CASSSRQGRGFLTEAFF. This chain connects TRBV7-8 to TRBJ1-1; TCRdb's assignment of TRBD1 cannot be checked, as there is no DNA. The CDR3 spans 17 residues. Per the germline V gene, CDR1 is SGHVS and CDR2 is FQNEAQ.

The gene calls are TRBV4-1 and TRBJ2-1. Germline values: CDR1 MGHRA, CDR2 YSYEKL. The CDR3 spans 16 residues. CDR3 loop: CASSPSYVLDYNEQFF.

The rearrangement links TRBV9 to TRBJ2-3; TCRdb designates TRBD2, a call that cannot be tested without DNA. Per germline, CDR1 SGDLS and CDR2 YYNGEE. There are 17 residues in the CDR3. The CDR3 spells CASSTAAGGILTDTQYF.

The chain employs TRBV11-1 and TRBJ2-4. Looked up from germline, CDR1 is SGHAT and CDR2 is FQDESV (reference sequence). The CDR3 is 15 amino acids. CDR3: CASSPTRGAKNIQYF. Filled out from reference TRBV11-1 and TRBJ2-4, the complete variable domain reads EAEVAQSPRYKITEKSQAVAFWCDPISGHATLYWYRQILGQGPELLVQFQDESVVDDSQLPKDRFSAERLKGVDSTLKIQPAELGDSAMYLCASSPTRGAKNIQYFGAGTRLSVL.

V is TRBV12-3 or TRBV12-4 and J is TRBJ2-3; checking the TCRdb D call of TRBD1 is not possible without DNA. This CDR3 has 15 residues. CDR3 amino acids: CASTTWGTHTDTQYF.

The chain joins TRBV29-1 to TRBJ1-1. The germline V gene has CDR1 SQVTM and CDR2 ANQGSEA. CDR3 length equals 14 residues. The CDR3 sequence: CSVRAENMNTEAFF.

The V and J genes are TRBV6-5 and TRBJ2-1; TCRdb gives TRBD1 as the D gene, but with no DNA this cannot be confirmed. This CDR3 is built from 14 residues. Germline loops: CDR1 MNHEY, CDR2 SVGAGI. The CDR3: CASSYHRGYDEQFF.

CDR3 amino acids: CASSTWDRLQETQYF. The V call is TRBV5-1, the J call TRBJ2-5; the D call of TRBD1 rests on TCRdb alone, since no DNA is present to check it. Germline CDR1 is SGHRS and CDR2 is YFSETQ. This CDR3 contains 15 residues.

This chain links TRBV5-1 with TRBJ2-1; TCRdb's D call of TRBD1 is untestable without DNA. The CDR3 runs 15 residues. Germline CDR1 is SGHRS and CDR2 is YFSETQ. The CDR3 here is CASSLAGGQYNEQFF.

The chain couples TRBV10-3 to TRBJ2-7; TCRdb proposes TRBD1, but this gene call is untestable without DNA. In germline, CDR1 is ENHRY, CDR2 SYGVKD. The CDR3 runs 16 residues. The CDR3 loop is CAISGGVGTGSDEQYF.

The V and J genes are TRBV4-1 and TRBJ1-1; no DNA is available, so the TRBD1 call from TCRdb remains unchecked. The germline gives CDR1 MGHRA, CDR2 YSYEKL. The CDR3 consists of 13 residues. CDR3 region: CASSRDRGTEAFF.

The chain links TRBV5-1 to TRBJ2-3. This CDR3 has 14 amino acids. CDR1 is SGHRS, CDR2 YFSETQ, per germline. This CDR3 reads CASSLNYATDTQYF.

The chain is built from TRBV21-1 and TRBJ2-7; the D call from TCRdb, TRBD2, cannot be confirmed without DNA. TRBV21-1 is flagged as a pseudogene. The CDR3 spans 16 residues. The CDR3 sequence is CASSKCRRGLSYEQYF.

V gene TRBV12-3 or TRBV12-4 combines with J gene TRBJ1-2; no DNA is available, so the TRBD1 call from TCRdb remains unchecked. The CDR3 sequence is 13 residues long. The CDR3: CASSGFQGRGYTF.

The chain uses TRBV6-2 or TRBV6-3 and TRBJ2-1; without DNA, the TCRdb call of TRBD2 cannot be checked. CDR3 length: 17 residues. The germline gives CDR1 MNHEY, CDR2 SVGEGT. CDR3 loop: CASSYPGLAGSYNEQFF.

The rearrangement uses TRBV11-2 and TRBJ2-1. Per the germline V gene, CDR1 is SGHAT and CDR2 is FQNNGV. This CDR3 region has 12 residues. CDR3 loop: CASSLQVVEQFF.

The V gene is TRBV3-1, the J gene TRBJ2-3; TCRdb's D call, TRBD2, is unchecked because there is no DNA. From germline, CDR1 is LGHDT and CDR2 YNNKEL (reference sequence). There are 13 residues in the CDR3. CDR3 region: CASSPGAPDTQYF.

The chain is built from TRBV14 and TRBJ2-3; TCRdb lists TRBD2, though no DNA is available to test this call. The CDR3 is 22 amino acids. In germline, CDR1 is SGHDN, CDR2 FVKESK. CDR3 region: CASSQASFALSTSGRSTDTQYF.

The J gene is TRBJ1-1, the V gene TRBV7-2; without DNA, the TCRdb call of TRBD1 cannot be checked. The CDR3 runs 15 residues. Germline V gives CDR1 SGHTA, CDR2 FQGNSA. CDR3 residues: CASSGRWQGGTEAFF.

The rearrangement links TRBV5-1 to TRBJ2-2; the D gene TCRdb calls, TRBD2, cannot be checked with no DNA. CDR1 is SGHRS, CDR2 YFSETQ, per germline. The CDR3 length is 14 residues. CDR3 loop: CASIREGTTGELFF. Full variable domain (rest looked up from reference TRBV5-1 and TRBJ2-2): KAGVTQTPRYLIKTRGQQVTLSCSPISGHRSVSWYQQTPGQGLQFLFEYFSETQRNKGNFPGRFSGRQFSNSRSEMNVSTLELGDSALYLCASIREGTTGELFFGEGSRLTVL.

The chain is built from TRBV5-1 and TRBJ1-2. The CDR3 consists of 12 residues. Germline V lookup: CDR1 SGHRS, CDR2 YFSETQ. CDR3 residues: CASSPSGYGYTF.

V gene TRBV4-3 combines with J gene TRBJ1-5; the D gene TCRdb calls, TRBD1, cannot be checked with no DNA. The germline V gene has CDR1 LGHNA and CDR2 YSLEER. The CDR3 covers 15 residues. The chain's CDR3 is CASSQETTGKQPQHF.